What follows is one T cell receptor (beta chain) and its context. Its antigen is not identified. Viral peptide pools were used in the ViraFEST assay to expand antigen-specific CD4+ T cells, and sequencing came afterward. Upon completion of under eleven days in culture, CD4+ T cells were isolated. From March to December 2020, the person had a SARS-CoV-2 infection that was confirmed by PCR. Replacing half the medium with IL-2 medium was done on days 3 and 7. The data were taken from a study of vaccination effects on CD4 cells after COVID-19. The study, taken as a whole, reports: Clones of infection and vaccine origin contracted markedly late after vaccination.

Profiled with immunoSEQ multiplex PCR; TCRdb holds only in-frame clones, not every one. The repertoire holds more than 35,000 clones, with about 75% as singletons. The sequence came from a human donor who had a prior SARS-CoV-2 infection. The sequencing used CD4+ T cells from PBMCs cultured with a peptide pool, collected before COVID-19 vaccination.

The CDR3 DNA follows: TGTGCCATCAGTGATCCGGGGGGATACAACTATGGCTACACCTTC. Translating gives CAISDPGGYNYGYTF. The chain employs TRBV10-3 and TRBJ1-2, with a possible D match to TRBD1 (5 bases). This CDR3 comprises 15 residues. Trimming cost V 3 bases and J 2 bases, with 13 bases left between them. CDR1 and CDR2 from the germline V gene are ENHRY and SYGVKD.